This T cell receptor (beta chain) was profiled in a study of a mutant IDH1 vaccine in newly diagnosed glioma. Study overall: Initiation of the vaccine course occurred 4-6 weeks after radiotherapy alone, or alongside temozolomide cycles. Treated patients comprised approximately 62% males and approximately 40% females, mean age approximately 42 years. Study observations and caveats: In approximately 92% of patients, immune responses induced by the vaccine occurred.

About this clone itself: The antigen is undetermined.

TCRdb's copy holds only in-frame clones and misses some; the assay was immunoSEQ multiplex PCR. The sample carries approximately 50,000 clones, 88% recorded once. Specified time point: week 35, safety follow-up. With topical imiquimod, each dose of the vaccine consisted of 300 ug of mutant IDH1 20-mer peptide. Newly diagnosed WHO grade 3 or 4 IDH1-mutant, ATRX-lost astrocytomas were identified in the donors. The sequence was obtained from a woman between 35 and 50 years old with glioma. The sample in question was PBMCs, obtained from a glioma patient whose treatment included an IDH1 peptide vaccine.

The CDR3 bases are TGCGCCAGCAGCCAATTCTACGAGCAGTACTTC. Amino acid sequence: CASSQFYEQYF. This rearrangement joins TRBV4-1 to TRBJ2-7, with D uncertain. The CDR3 loop spans 11 amino acids. Trimming shortened V by 2 bases and J by 3 bases, and 2 bases separated the two germline ends. Germline V CDR1 and CDR2: MGHRA, YSYEKL.